This is a list of T cell receptor beta chains from one sample in a study of blood T cell repertoires in COVID-19. Profiling relied on immunoSEQ multiplex PCR, and the TCRdb table lists in-frame clones only, not all of them. Of 350,000 to 400,000 clones listed, roughly 90% were seen once; the top ten hold 0.9% to 1%. Sample: PBMCs or T cells enriched from blood (not recorded which). The receptors were gathered from a woman in her 30s with acute COVID-19. Both conserved end residues are part of each CDR3. Fields, in order: J gene, clone size, V gene, D gene, CDR3 protein, CDR3 DNA. D genes are given only for firm matches. Part of the rows lack a size; the others show once, few, many or a class for expanded clones.

TRBJ2-1 | - | TRBV30 | - | CAFQADSSYNEQFF | TGTGCCTTTCAGGCGGACAGCTCCTACAATGAGCAGTTCTTC
TRBJ1-2 | few | TRBV3-1/TRBV3-2 | TRBD1 | CASSQTGGLNYGYTF | TGTGCCAGCAGCCAAACAGGGGGCTTAAACTATGGCTACACCTTC
TRBJ2-2 | - | TRBV5-5 | TRBD1 | CASSLDRTGVAGELFF | TGTGCCAGCAGCTTGGATCGGACAGGGGTTGCCGGGGAGCTGTTTTTT
TRBJ2-7 | - | TRBV7-2 | - | CASSLDLSYEQYF | TGTGCCAGCAGCTTAGATCTCTCCTACGAGCAGTACTTC
TRBJ2-5 | - | TRBV9 | TRBD2 | CASSVSGGSQETQYF | TGTGCCAGCAGCGTTAGCGGGGGGTCCCAAGAGACCCAGTACTTC
TRBJ2-2 | few | TRBV2 | TRBD2 | CASKASGGITGELFF | TGTGCCAGCAAGGCTAGCGGGGGTATCACCGGGGAGCTGTTTTTT
TRBJ2-5 | - | TRBV7-2 | TRBD1 | CASSLTNRGLETQYF | TGTGCCAGCAGCTTGACTAACAGGGGCCTAGAGACCCAGTACTTC
TRBJ1-4 | - | TRBV15 | - | CATSSGGSFEKLFF | TGTGCCACCAGCAGCGGAGGGTCTTTCGAAAAACTGTTTTTT
TRBJ2-7 | - | TRBV29-1 | TRBD1 | CSVEPGQGGYEQYF | TGCAGCGTTGAACCGGGACAGGGGGGCTACGAGCAGTACTTC
TRBJ1-5 | few | TRBV24-1 | TRBD1 | CATSDRGSQPQHF | TGTGCCACCTCGGACAGGGGAAGTCAGCCCCAGCATTTT
TRBJ2-7 | - | TRBV13 | TRBD1 | CASRQTRTGASYEQYF | TGTGCCAGCAGGCAAACAAGGACAGGGGCTTCCTACGAGCAGTACTTC
TRBJ1-1 | - | TRBV7-2 | TRBD1 | CASSLGSGGTNTEAFF | TGTGCCAGCAGCTTAGGATCAGGGGGTACGAACACTGAAGCTTTCTTT
TRBJ2-7 | - | TRBV7-9 | TRBD2 | CASSRTIGGSGYEQYF | TGTGCCAGCAGCCGAACCATCGGGGGGTCTGGCTACGAGCAGTACTTC
TRBJ1-1 | - | TRBV7-2 | - | CASSFQGGGGRNFF | TGTGCCAGCAGCTTTCAAGGTGGGGGGGGCCGTAATTTCTTT
TRBJ1-4 | - | TRBV6-1 | TRBD1 | CASSEADRVGEKLFF | TGTGCCAGCAGTGAAGCGGACAGGGTTGGTGAAAAACTGTTTTTT
TRBJ1-5 | - | TRBV7-9 | - | CASSLDVVNQPQHF | TGTGCCAGCAGCTTAGATGTCGTGAATCAGCCCCAGCATTTT
TRBJ1-2 | - | TRBV24-1 | - | CATSEANSPGGYTF | TGTGCCACCAGTGAAGCTAACTCTCCTGGTGGCTACACCTTC
TRBJ1-1 | - | TRBV7-2 | - | CASSFGGGTEAFF | TGTGCCAGCAGCTTTGGCGGGGGCACTGAAGCTTTCTTT
TRBJ2-2 | once | TRBV3-1/TRBV3-2 | TRBD1 | CASSPGTGAAGELFF | TGTGCCAGCAGCCCCGGGACAGGGGCGGCCGGGGAGCTGTTTTTT
TRBJ2-7 | - | TRBV3-1/TRBV3-2 | TRBD2 | CASSPIAGRTYEQYF | TGTGCCAGCAGCCCCATAGCGGGGAGAACCTACGAGCAGTACTTC
TRBJ2-5 | - | TRBV5-1 | TRBD1 | CASSLRQGMGETQYF | TGCGCCAGCAGCCTCCGACAGGGGATGGGAGAGACCCAGTACTTC
TRBJ2-1 | - | TRBV7-8 | TRBD1 | CASSRRTGGNEQFF | TGTGCCAGCAGCCGCCGTACAGGGGGTAATGAGCAGTTCTTC
TRBJ1-5 | - | TRBV4-1 | - | CASSQVGRGQGQPQHF | TGCGCCAGCAGCCAAGTTGGGAGGGGCCAAGGCCAGCCCCAGCATTTT
TRBJ2-1 | - | TRBV18 | - | CASSPPKDIRSYNEQFF | TGTGCCAGCTCACCACCGAAGGACATACGCTCCTACAATGAGCAGTTCTTC
TRBJ2-1 | - | TRBV6-1 | TRBD1 | CASSEWDRVRNEQFF | TGTGCCAGCAGTGAATGGGACAGGGTACGCAATGAGCAGTTCTTC